Listed below are T cell receptor beta chains from one sample, sequenced in a study of cytomegalovirus exposure and HLA in healthy donors. The table came from immunoSEQ multiplex PCR; TCRdb's copy has only in-frame clones and leaves some out. This table has approximately 130,000 clones, 60% to 85% appearing once. Sequencing was performed on PBMCs. These receptors were taken from a female donor in good health and CMV-seropositive. CDR3s include the opening cysteine and the closing phenylalanine or tryptophan. D genes are given only for firm matches. Clone size is shown for a subset of rows, as once, few, many or a class of expanded clone.

j_call	clone_size	d_call	v_call	cdr3_nt	cdr3_aa
TRBJ1-2	once	NA	TRBV10-2	TGCGCCAGCAGTTATACAGGGACGGGGAATGGCTACACCTTC	CASSYTGTGNGYTF
TRBJ2-3	NA	TRBD2	TRBV7-9	TGTGCCAGCAGCTTAGGCGGGGGACCAGATACGCAGTATTTT	CASSLGGGPDTQYF
TRBJ2-5	NA	TRBD1	TRBV30	TGTGCCTGGACGGGACAGCGAACGCTCCGCGAGACCCAGTACTTC	CAWTGQRTLRETQYF
TRBJ1-1	NA	NA	TRBV19	TGTGCCAGTAGTTCCGGACAGCGAGCTGAAGCTTTCTTT	CASSSGQRAEAFF
TRBJ2-1	NA	NA	TRBV4-1	TGCGCCAGCAGCTATGGACTGTACAATGAGCAGTTCTTC	CASSYGLYNEQFF
TRBJ1-5	NA	NA	TRBV28	TGTGCCAGCCGGGAGAGCAATCAGCCCCAGCATTTT	CASRESNQPQHF
TRBJ2-7	NA	TRBD1	TRBV9	TGTGCCAGCAGCCAATCCGGGACAGGGGCCTACGAGCAGTACTTC	CASSQSGTGAYEQYF
TRBJ1-2	NA	NA	TRBV7-9	TGTGCCAGCAGCACAAGTCGGGGGACCTATGGCTACACCTTC	CASSTSRGTYGYTF
TRBJ1-1	NA	NA	TRBV5-6	TGTGCCAGCAGCTTGGAGGGACAACTGAACACTGAAGCTTTCTTT	CASSLEGQLNTEAFF
TRBJ2-5	few	NA	TRBV21-1	TGTGCCAGCAGCAAAGTTTGGGGGCAGGAGACCCAGTACTTC	CASSKVWGQETQYF
TRBJ2-7	NA	TRBD2	TRBV25-1	TGTGCCAGCAGTGATTGGACTAGTCGCCGCCCCCCTCAGCAGTACTTC	CASSDWTSRRPPQQYF
TRBJ2-1	few	TRBD2	TRBV6-1	TGTGCCAGCAGTGACACTAGCGGGGGGGCCGATGAGCAGTTCTTC	CASSDTSGGADEQFF
TRBJ2-3	NA	TRBD1	TRBV10-1	TGCGCCAGCAGTGATAATGGACAGGGAAGCACAGATACGCAGTATTTT	CASSDNGQGSTDTQYF
TRBJ1-1	few	NA	TRBV5-4	TGTGCCAGCAGCTTGGGGGGTTTGAGGGACACTGAAGCTTTCTTT	CASSLGGLRDTEAFF
TRBJ2-3	once	NA	TRBV19	TGTGCCAGTAGTCCCCGAGAGCTAGTACCAGATACGCAGTATTTT	CASSPRELVPDTQYF
TRBJ2-4	NA	TRBD2	TRBV4-1	TGCGCCAGCAGCCAAGGGGTGACTAGCGGAAGAAAACCTCTAGCCAAAAACATTCAGTACTTC	CASSQGVTSGRKPLAKNIQYF
TRBJ2-5	NA	TRBD2	TRBV5-4	TGTGCCAGCAGCCCGGGACTAGGGGAAGAGACCCAGTACTTC	CASSPGLGEETQYF
TRBJ2-7	NA	TRBD2	TRBV11-2	TGTGCCAGCAGCCGCGGACTAGCGGGAGGGTTAGTCTACGAGCAGTACTTC	CASSRGLAGGLVYEQYF
TRBJ2-5	NA	TRBD1	TRBV7-2	TGTGCCAGCAGCTGGCGGACAGGGAGAGAGACCCAGTACTTC	CASSWRTGRETQYF
TRBJ1-4	NA	NA	TRBV25-1	TGTGCCAGCAGTGGGACCCCGGGAGCTAATGAAAAACTGTTTTTT	CASSGTPGANEKLFF
TRBJ2-1	NA	TRBD2	TRBV2	TGTGCCAGCAGTGGCGGGACTACGGGCTCCTACAATGAGCAGTTCTTC	CASSGGTTGSYNEQFF
TRBJ1-5	NA	NA	TRBV6-5	TGTGCCAGCAGTTCTCTGGCCACGAATCAGCCCCAGCATTTT	CASSSLATNQPQHF